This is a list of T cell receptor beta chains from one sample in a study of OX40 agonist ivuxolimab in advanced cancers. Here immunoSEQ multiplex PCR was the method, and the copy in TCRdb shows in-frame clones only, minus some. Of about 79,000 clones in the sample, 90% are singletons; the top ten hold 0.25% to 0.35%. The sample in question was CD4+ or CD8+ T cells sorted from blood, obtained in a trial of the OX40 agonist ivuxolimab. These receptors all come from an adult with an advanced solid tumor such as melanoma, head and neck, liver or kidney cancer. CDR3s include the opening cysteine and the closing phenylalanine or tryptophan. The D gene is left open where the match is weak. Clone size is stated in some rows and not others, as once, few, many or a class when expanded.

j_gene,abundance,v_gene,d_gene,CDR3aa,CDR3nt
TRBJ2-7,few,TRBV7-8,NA,CASSLTWGPSSYEQYF,TGTGCCAGCAGCTTAACGTGGGGGCCCTCATCCTACGAGCAGTACTTC
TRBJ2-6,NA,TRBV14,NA,CASSIGHSSSGANVLTF,TGTGCCAGCAGCATCGGACACTCAAGCTCTGGGGCCAACGTCCTGACTTTC
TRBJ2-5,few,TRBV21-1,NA,CASSEGLAFASSQETQYF,TGTGCCAGCAGCGAAGGACTAGCCTTCGCGTCGTCGCAAGAGACCCAGTACTTC
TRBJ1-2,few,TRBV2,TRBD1,CASSVKGTGGSGYTF,TGTGCCAGCAGTGTCAAGGGGACAGGGGGCAGCGGCTACACCTTC
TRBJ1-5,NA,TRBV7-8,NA,CASSLPGNQPQHF,TGTGCCAGCAGCTTACCGGGCAATCAGCCCCAGCATTTT
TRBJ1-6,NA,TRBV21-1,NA,CASSPKTGGPSFPLHF,TGTGCCAGCAGCCCAAAGACAGGGGGCCCCTCTTTTCCCCTCCACTTT
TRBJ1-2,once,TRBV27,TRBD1,CASSFGTAADGYTF,TGTGCCAGCAGTTTTGGGACAGCCGCCGATGGCTACACCTTC
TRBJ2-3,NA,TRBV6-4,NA,CASSDSTTDTQYF,TGTGCCAGCAGTGACTCGACTACAGATACGCAGTATTTT
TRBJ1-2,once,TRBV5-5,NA,CASSLAYGYTF,TGTGCCAGCAGCTTGGCCTATGGCTACACCTTC
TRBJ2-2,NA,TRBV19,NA,CASIERASTGELFF,TGTGCCAGTATCGAGCGGGCCTCCACCGGGGAGCTGTTTTTT